Listed below are T cell receptor beta chains from one sample, sequenced in a study of T-cell memory formation after mild COVID-19. MiXCR, applied by TCRdb to the 5' RACE reads, yields one record per CDR3 protein. The repertoire holds roughly 160,000 distinct CDR3 sequences, with 10% to 15% as singletons. The sample taken for sequencing was PBMCs or a T cell subset sorted from them (not recorded which). These receptors all stem from a young man who had mild COVID-19 (a few samples of this study predate the infection). Cell type and time point are not known. Each CDR3 is given with its conserved first and last residue. A D gene is named only where the DNA matches it firmly. For some rows the clone size is stated as once, few or many, or as a class when expanded; others skip it.

cdr3_aa	cdr3_nt	clone_size	j_call	d_call	v_call
CSAPLSNTGELFF	TGCAGTGCCCCGCTGTCGAACACCGGGGAGCTGTTTTTT	few	TRBJ2-2	-	TRBV20-1
CASSPSMSQETQYF	TGTGCCAGCTCACCGTCAATGTCGCAAGAGACCCAGTACTTC	few	TRBJ2-5	-	TRBV18
CSVLDLAKNIQYF	TGCAGTGTCCTTGACCTAGCCAAAAACATTCAGTACTTC	few	TRBJ2-4	-	TRBV20-1
CATSDLTEAFF	TGTGCCACCAGTGATTTGACTGAAGCTTTCTTT	-	TRBJ1-1	-	TRBV24-1
CATLRPLYEQYF	TGTGCCACCCTGCGGCCGCTCTACGAGCAGTACTTC	-	TRBJ2-7	-	TRBV24-1
CASRPPASVYGYTF	TGTGCCAGCAGACCCCCGGCCTCGGTATATGGCTACACCTTC	many	TRBJ1-2	-	TRBV5-4
CASSRTSGVSDTQYF	TGCGCCAGCAGCAGGACTAGCGGGGTATCAGATACGCAGTATTTT	-	TRBJ2-3	TRBD2	TRBV5-1
CASSTTWGDGYTF	TGTGCCAGCAGCACTACCTGGGGGGATGGCTACACCTTC	-	TRBJ1-2	-	TRBV7-2
CSGTPGQGARETQYF	TGCAGCGGCACCCCGGGACAGGGGGCGAGGGAGACCCAGTACTTC	few	TRBJ2-5	TRBD1	TRBV29-1
CASSPQPGTLYNEQFF	TGTGCCAGCTCACCTCAACCCGGGACTCTCTACAATGAGCAGTTCTTC	-	TRBJ2-1	-	TRBV18
CASSLAGPTYGYTF	TGTGCCAGCAGCTTAGCAGGACCGACCTATGGCTACACCTTC	-	TRBJ1-2	-	TRBV5-6
CAISGTGGLSYGYTF	TGTGCCATCAGTGGGACAGGGGGCCTCAGCTATGGCTACACCTTC	-	TRBJ1-2	TRBD1	TRBV10-3
CASSPGTSPDTQYF	TGTGCCAGCAGCCCTGGGACTAGCCCAGATACGCAGTATTTT	few	TRBJ2-3	TRBD2	TRBV11-3
CASSLPGSPEAFF	TGTGCCAGCAGCTTACCGGGATCCCCTGAAGCTTTCTTT	-	TRBJ1-1	-	TRBV7-2
CATSDTGTSSYNEQFF	TGTGCCACCAGTGACACCGGGACTAGCTCCTACAATGAGCAGTTCTTC	few	TRBJ2-1	TRBD2	TRBV24-1
CASSLRDRGEKLFF	TGTGCCAGCAGTTTAAGGGACAGGGGTGAAAAACTGTTTTTT	few	TRBJ1-4	TRBD1	TRBV12-3/TRBV12-4
CASRRHSGAANTGELFF	TGTGCCAGCAGGCGTCATTCTGGGGCCGCGAACACCGGGGAGCTGTTTTTT	-	TRBJ2-2	-	TRBV12-3/TRBV12-4
CASGDTYNEQFF	TGTGCCAGCGGGGATACCTACAATGAGCAGTTCTTC	few	TRBJ2-1	-	TRBV27
CASSPRREDTQYF	TGTGCCAGCAGCCCTCGTAGGGAGGATACGCAGTATTTT	few	TRBJ2-3	-	TRBV7-3
CASSFASGVYEQYF	TGTGCCAGCAGTTTTGCGAGCGGGGTCTACGAGCAGTACTTC	many	TRBJ2-7	TRBD2	TRBV12-3/TRBV12-4
CASSRRGGRGEQFF	TGTGCCAGCAGTCGTCGGGGCGGGAGAGGGGAGCAGTTCTTC	-	TRBJ2-1	TRBD2	TRBV6-5
CASSEWYQGEWETQYF	TGTGCCAGCAGTGAATGGTATCAGGGGGAGTGGGAGACCCAGTACTTC	-	TRBJ2-5	TRBD1	TRBV25-1
CASSFSAANEKLFF	TGTGCCAGCAGTTTCTCCGCGGCTAATGAAAAACTGTTTTTT	few	TRBJ1-4	-	TRBV12-3/TRBV12-4
CASSLLVTGTGEQFF	TGTGCCAGCAGCTTACTCGTGACAGGGACTGGTGAGCAGTTCTTC	few	TRBJ2-1	-	TRBV7-9
CASSSTGATGANVLTF	TGTGCCAGCAGTTCGACAGGGGCGACTGGGGCCAACGTCCTGACTTTC	-	TRBJ2-6	TRBD1	TRBV28
CASSPRTYQPQHF	TGTGCCAGCAGTCCTAGGACCTATCAGCCCCAGCATTTT	-	TRBJ1-5	-	TRBV2
CASSQAEGRNSPLHF	TGCGCCAGCAGCCAGGCGGAGGGGCGGAATTCACCCCTCCACTTT	-	TRBJ1-6	-	TRBV5-1
CASSGVADNTGELFF	TGCGCCAGCAGCGGGGTGGCGGATAACACCGGGGAGCTGTTTTTT	many	TRBJ2-2	-	TRBV5-1
CSVDRGPVNEQFF	TGCAGCGTCGACAGGGGGCCGGTCAATGAGCAGTTCTTC	-	TRBJ2-1	TRBD1	TRBV29-1
CASSPLGWRGTEAFF	TGCGCCAGCAGCCCCCTGGGGTGGCGAGGGACTGAAGCTTTCTTT	many	TRBJ1-1	-	TRBV5-1
CSASDSTTGELFF	TGCAGTGCTAGTGACAGTACCACCGGGGAGCTGTTTTTT	few	TRBJ2-2	-	TRBV20-1
CASSLGLAGGDTQYF	TGTGCCAGCAGCTTAGGACTAGCGGGGGGAGATACGCAGTATTTT	-	TRBJ2-3	TRBD2	TRBV7-8
CASSKPVAASQETQYF	TGTGCCAGCAGCAAACCGGTGGCAGCGAGCCAAGAGACCCAGTACTTC	few	TRBJ2-5	-	TRBV7-9
CASGGDRENYGYTF	TGTGCCAGCGGGGGGGACAGGGAAAACTATGGCTACACCTTC	-	TRBJ1-2	TRBD1	TRBV6-6
CASNRGLISYEQYF	TGTGCCAGCAATCGAGGACTGATCTCCTACGAGCAGTACTTC	-	TRBJ2-7	-	TRBV5-6
CASSYWGQGGSYEQYF	TGTGCCAGCAGTTACTGGGGGCAGGGAGGGTCCTACGAGCAGTACTTC	few	TRBJ2-7	-	TRBV6-2/TRBV6-3
CSVGTAAYSQETQYF	TGCAGCGTCGGGACAGCCGCATACTCTCAAGAGACCCAGTACTTC	many	TRBJ2-5	TRBD1	TRBV29-1
CSVSGVLNTGELFF	TGCAGCGTCTCAGGGGTTTTGAACACCGGGGAGCTGTTTTTT	few	TRBJ2-2	-	TRBV29-1
CSTGTHSDTQYF	TGCAGCACCGGGACTCATTCAGATACGCAGTATTTT	few	TRBJ2-3	-	TRBV29-1
CASSLGRGYEQYF	TGTGCCAGCAGCTTAGGGCGGGGGTACGAGCAGTACTTC	many	TRBJ2-7	TRBD2	TRBV7-2